The entry that follows covers one T cell receptor beta chain sequence. As yet, its antigen is unknown. The CDR3 end is not reached by the read, which stops 3 residues before it; the germline J gene fills it in. The entry originates in a study of T cells in women clearing cervical HPV infection. Study-wide points: Associations may precede or follow infection; HPV-specific or memory T cells were not isolated. CIN3+ cases had significantly higher TCR repertoire richness than controls, but evenness did not differ.

In germline, CDR1 is SGHRS, CDR2 YFSETQ. The CDR3 is made up of 15 amino acids. The ends were cut back, 3 bases at V and 4 bases at J, with 16 bases in the middle. The table came from immunoSEQ multiplex PCR; TCRdb's copy has only in-frame clones and leaves some out. This specimen shows tens of thousands of clones; the ten leading clones hold 6.5% to 7.5%. The sample was blood buffy coat. This receptor was identified in a woman aged 18 to 75 with a cervical HPV16 infection that either progressed to CIN3+ or cleared (not recorded which). The chain joins TRBV5-1 to TRBJ2-5; D is unclear. This chain's CDR3 is CASSSAGSNLETQYF. The DNA read from the CDR3 is TGCGCCAGCAGCTCCGCCGGGTCCAACCTAGAGACC.